This is a list of T cell receptor beta chains from one sample in a study of identifying expanded T cells in peripheral blood. TCRdb's copy holds only in-frame clones and misses some; the assay was immunoSEQ multiplex PCR. The table has roughly 86,000 clones, approximately 84% seen once. The specimen was blood. These receptors all stem from a person aged 18-70 years in good health. The CDR3 runs from the conserved cysteine through the conserved F or W. D genes are given only for firm matches. Size tells how often a clone was seen (once, few, many) or the class of an expanded clone, and some rows leave it out.

CASIPDRGIGEQYF | TGTGCCAGCATTCCGGACAGGGGGATAGGCGAGCAGTACTTC | 14 | TRBJ2-7 | TRBD1 | TRBV6-1 | -
CASSFKGQTMGTEAFF | TGTGCCAGCAGCTTTAAAGGGCAGACTATGGGCACTGAAGCTTTCTTT | 16 | TRBJ1-1 | - | TRBV7-9 | -
CASSSGQGYEQYF | TGTGCCAGCAGTTCGGGACAGGGCTACGAGCAGTACTTC | 13 | TRBJ2-7 | TRBD1 | TRBV27 | -
CASSPGTGGGNTEAFF | TGTGCCAGCTCACCGGGGACAGGGGGCGGGAACACTGAAGCTTTCTTT | 16 | TRBJ1-1 | TRBD1 | TRBV18 | -
CAIKASDGGYGYTF | TGTGCCATCAAAGCTAGTGACGGTGGCTATGGCTACACCTTC | 14 | TRBJ1-2 | - | TRBV10-3 | -
CASRQGLRPYF | TGTGCCAGCCGACAGGGGTTGCGACCCTACTTC | 11 | TRBJ1-2 | TRBD1 | TRBV19 | -
CASSPTSSGTDTQYF | TGCGCCAGCAGCCCCACTAGCTCGGGCACAGATACGCAGTATTTT | 15 | TRBJ2-3 | - | TRBV5-1 | -
CASSPSGASNQPQHF | TGTGCCAGCAGCCCCTCCGGGGCCAGCAATCAGCCCCAGCATTTT | 15 | TRBJ1-5 | - | TRBV7-8 | -
CASSILAGLSSYNEQFF | TGTGCCAGTAGTATACTAGCGGGGTTGAGCTCCTACAATGAGCAGTTCTTC | 17 | TRBJ2-1 | TRBD2 | TRBV19 | -
CAWRMPGSFNIQYF | TGTGCCTGGAGGATGCCAGGGTCGTTTAACATTCAGTACTTC | 14 | TRBJ2-4 | - | TRBV30 | -
CASSQDEHGSIEKLFF | TGTGCCAGCAGCCAAGATGAACACGGGTCCATTGAAAAACTGTTTTTT | 16 | TRBJ1-4 | - | TRBV4-2 | -
CASSRQQGPGGYTF | TGTGCCAGCTCACGGCAACAGGGACCGGGCGGCTACACCTTC | 14 | TRBJ1-2 | - | TRBV18 | few
CASSDSQGVRNEQFF | TGCGCCAGCAGTGATAGCCAGGGGGTGAGAAATGAGCAGTTCTTC | 15 | TRBJ2-1 | TRBD1 | TRBV10-1 | -
CASSLYGKNTGELFF | TGTGCCAGCAGCTTATACGGCAAGAACACCGGGGAGCTGTTTTTT | 15 | TRBJ2-2 | - | TRBV7-2 | -
CASSLEGLVWETQYF | TGTGCCAGCAGCTTAGAGGGACTAGTGTGGGAGACCCAGTACTTC | 15 | TRBJ2-5 | TRBD2 | TRBV7-2 | -
CASMKGGRQPQHF | TGTGCCAGCATGAAGGGGGGGCGTCAGCCCCAGCATTTT | 13 | TRBJ1-5 | - | TRBV6-1 | -
CASSATSPDTQYF | TGTGCCAGCAGCGCAACCTCCCCGGATACGCAGTATTTT | 13 | TRBJ2-3 | - | TRBV9 | -
CSARQMAGYTF | TGCAGCGCTCGACAGATGGCTGGCTACACCTTC | 11 | TRBJ1-2 | - | TRBV29-1 | few
CASSFESFGPRTYEQYF | TGTGCCAGCAGTTTTGAAAGTTTCGGGCCGCGAACCTACGAGCAGTACTTC | 17 | TRBJ2-7 | - | TRBV28 | -
CASSLVRGYQETQYF | TGTGCCAGCAGCTTGGTTAGGGGGTACCAAGAGACCCAGTACTTC | 15 | TRBJ2-5 | - | TRBV5-6 | -
CAISEGILENIQYF | TGTGCCATCAGTGAGGGCATCTTGGAAAACATTCAGTACTTC | 14 | TRBJ2-4 | - | TRBV10-3 | -
CASSQIAQSGARNEQFF | TGTGCCAGCTCTCAGATTGCACAAAGCGGGGCGCGCAATGAGCAGTTCTTC | 17 | TRBJ2-1 | TRBD2 | TRBV18 | -
CASSSGVGIYGYTF | TGTGCCAGCAGTTCCGGTGTGGGGATCTATGGCTACACCTTC | 14 | TRBJ1-2 | - | TRBV6-6 | -
CAWGGRFLGQYF | TGTGCCTGGGGGGGGAGATTCCTCGGGCAGTACTTC | 12 | TRBJ2-7 | - | TRBV30 | once
CASSVDQNYGYTF | TGTGCCAGCAGCGTAGACCAGAACTATGGCTACACCTTC | 13 | TRBJ1-2 | - | TRBV9 | -
CASSFAAYGNEKLFF | TGTGCCAGCAGCTTCGCGGCCTATGGTAATGAAAAACTGTTTTTT | 15 | TRBJ1-4 | - | TRBV7-2 | -
CASSIVASITGELFF | TGTGCCAGTAGTATAGTAGCTTCGATCACCGGGGAGCTGTTTTTT | 15 | TRBJ2-2 | - | TRBV19 | -
CASSLVRDWAFF | TGTGCCAGCAGCTTAGTTAGGGACTGGGCTTTCTTT | 12 | TRBJ1-1 | - | TRBV7-2 | -
CASSSGGEMRDTQYF | TGTGCCAGCTCGTCCGGCGGGGAAATGAGGGATACGCAGTATTTT | 15 | TRBJ2-3 | - | TRBV11-2 | -
CASSTIAEPPTGYF | TGTGCCAGCAGCACCATAGCGGAGCCACCTACGGGGTATTTT | 14 | TRBJ2-3 | - | TRBV6-5 | -
CASSFVEGGVGNTIYF | TGTGCCAGCAGCTTCGTAGAGGGGGGTGTCGGAAACACCATATATTTT | 16 | TRBJ1-3 | - | TRBV7-9 | -
CASSSYSNTGLDYEQYF | TGTGCCAGCAGCTCATACTCGAACACGGGTTTGGACTACGAGCAGTACTTC | 17 | TRBJ2-7 | - | TRBV27 | -
CASSGVSGNQPQHF | TGTGCCAGCAGTGGGGTATCAGGGAATCAGCCCCAGCATTTT | 14 | TRBJ1-5 | - | TRBV6-1 | -
CASSWGGETQYF | TGTGCCAGCAGCTGGGGCGGAGAGACCCAGTACTTC | 12 | TRBJ2-5 | - | TRBV13 | -
CASSQERWTGELFF | TGCGCCAGCAGCCAAGAGCGTTGGACCGGGGAGCTGTTTTTT | 14 | TRBJ2-2 | - | TRBV4-3 | -
CASSPWTGGADGYTF | TGCGCCAGCAGCCCCTGGACAGGGGGCGCGGATGGCTACACCTTC | 15 | TRBJ1-2 | TRBD1 | TRBV5-1 | -
CASSLGDSGNTIYF | TGTGCCAGCAGCTTAGGGGACTCTGGAAACACCATATATTTT | 14 | TRBJ1-3 | - | TRBV7-9 | once
CASSVGLGLAKNIQYF | TGTGCCAGCAGCGTAGGCCTGGGACTAGCCAAAAACATTCAGTACTTC | 16 | TRBJ2-4 | - | TRBV9 | -
CASSPQVGPVSTDTQYF | TGTGCCAGCAGTCCCCAGGTCGGGCCGGTAAGCACAGATACGCAGTATTTT | 17 | TRBJ2-3 | - | TRBV27 | -
CASSLEVNSPLHF | TGTGCCAGCAGCTTAGAGGTGAATTCACCCCTCCACTTT | 13 | TRBJ1-6 | - | TRBV7-9 | -
CASNSGSPTEAFF | TGTGCCAGCAACTCAGGGTCCCCAACTGAAGCTTTCTTT | 13 | TRBJ1-1 | - | TRBV6-6 | -
CASSFEGRRRDTQYF | TGCGCCAGCAGCTTCGAGGGGAGGAGAAGAGATACGCAGTATTTT | 15 | TRBJ2-3 | - | TRBV5-1 | -
CAISESWAVQLGNTIYF | TGTGCCATCAGTGAGTCGTGGGCCGTTCAGCTTGGAAACACCATATATTTT | 17 | TRBJ1-3 | - | TRBV10-3 | -
CASGSSRGNSPLHF | TGTGCCAGCGGGTCGTCGAGAGGTAATTCACCCCTCCACTTT | 14 | TRBJ1-6 | - | TRBV6-5 | -
CASSQEGNFNTEAFF | TGCGCCAGCAGCCAAGAGGGAAACTTTAACACTGAAGCTTTCTTT | 15 | TRBJ1-1 | - | TRBV4-3 | -
CASSIGPWGANVAKNIQYF | TGTGCCAGTAGTATAGGCCCCTGGGGGGCCAATGTTGCCAAAAACATTCAGTACTTC | 19 | TRBJ2-4 | - | TRBV19 | -
CASTPHSGTAKSTEAFF | TGTGCCAGCACCCCCCATTCCGGGACCGCAAAATCGACTGAAGCTTTCTTT | 17 | TRBJ1-1 | - | TRBV9 | -
CASRGYTDTQYF | TGTGCCAGCAGAGGGTACACAGATACGCAGTATTTT | 12 | TRBJ2-3 | - | TRBV6-1 | -
CASTLLPGVSNQPQHF | TGTGCCAGCACCTTACTCCCCGGGGTTAGCAATCAGCCCCAGCATTTT | 16 | TRBJ1-5 | - | TRBV6-6 | -
CASSLAGRDTEAFF | TGTGCCAGCAGCTTGGCAGGGAGGGACACTGAAGCTTTCTTT | 14 | TRBJ1-1 | - | TRBV5-8 | once
CASSPRPGNFGGTEAFF | TGTGCCAGCAGCCCCCGGCCGGGCAATTTTGGAGGCACTGAAGCTTTCTTT | 17 | TRBJ1-1 | - | TRBV14 | -
CASSLVKWTGAKPQHF | TGTGCCAGCAGCTTGGTCAAGTGGACAGGGGCAAAGCCCCAGCATTTT | 16 | TRBJ1-5 | TRBD1 | TRBV5-8 | -
CASSERGNIQYF | TGTGCCAGCAGTGAAAGGGGAAACATTCAGTACTTC | 12 | TRBJ2-4 | - | TRBV6-1 | -
CASSFRNWGTQETQYF | TGTGCCAGCAGCTTTCGCAATTGGGGCACCCAAGAGACCCAGTACTTC | 16 | TRBJ2-5 | - | TRBV5-6 | few
CASSELAYEQYF | TGTGCCAGCAGTGAACTAGCTTACGAGCAGTACTTC | 12 | TRBJ2-7 | - | TRBV6-1 | -
CASSGGPSNTEAFF | TGTGCCAGCTCTGGCGGACCATCGAACACTGAAGCTTTCTTT | 14 | TRBJ1-1 | - | TRBV7-2 | few
CASSYWEGGTEAFF | TGTGCCAGCAGTTACTGGGAGGGGGGCACTGAAGCTTTCTTT | 14 | TRBJ1-1 | - | TRBV6-6 | -
CASSLQGLTGELFF | TGTGCCAGCAGCTTACAGGGTTTGACCGGGGAGCTGTTTTTT | 14 | TRBJ2-2 | - | TRBV7-9 | -
CASSAGFGREKLFF | TGCGCCAGCAGCGCGGGATTCGGGAGGGAAAAACTGTTTTTT | 14 | TRBJ1-4 | - | TRBV5-1 | -